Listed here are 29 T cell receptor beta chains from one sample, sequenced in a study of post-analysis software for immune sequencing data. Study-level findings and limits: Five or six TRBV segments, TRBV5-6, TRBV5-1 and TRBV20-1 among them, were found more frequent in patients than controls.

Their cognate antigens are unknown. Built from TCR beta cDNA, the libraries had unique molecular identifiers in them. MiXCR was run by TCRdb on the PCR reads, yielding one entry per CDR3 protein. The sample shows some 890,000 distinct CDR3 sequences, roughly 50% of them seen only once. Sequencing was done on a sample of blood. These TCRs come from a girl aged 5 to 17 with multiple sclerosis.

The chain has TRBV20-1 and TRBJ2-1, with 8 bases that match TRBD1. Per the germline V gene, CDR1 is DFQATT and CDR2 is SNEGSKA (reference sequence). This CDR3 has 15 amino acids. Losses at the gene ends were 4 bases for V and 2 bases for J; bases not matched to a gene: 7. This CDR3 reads CSATGDRQAYNEQFF. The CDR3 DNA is TGCAGTGCTACGGGGGACAGGCAAGCCTACAATGAGCAGTTCTTC.

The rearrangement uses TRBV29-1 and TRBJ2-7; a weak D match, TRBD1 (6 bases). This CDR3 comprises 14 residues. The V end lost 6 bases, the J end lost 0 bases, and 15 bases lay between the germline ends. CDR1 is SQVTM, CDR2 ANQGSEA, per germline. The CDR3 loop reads CSVRAGQYSYEQYF. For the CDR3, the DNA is TGCAGCGTCCGGGCAGGACAGTACTCCTACGAGCAGTACTTC.

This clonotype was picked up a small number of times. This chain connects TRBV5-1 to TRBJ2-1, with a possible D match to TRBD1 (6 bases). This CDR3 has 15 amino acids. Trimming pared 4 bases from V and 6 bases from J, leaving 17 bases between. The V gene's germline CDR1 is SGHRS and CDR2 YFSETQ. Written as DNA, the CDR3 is TGCGCCAGCAGCCCCTCAGGGGCGGCGGTCAATGAGCAGTTCTTC. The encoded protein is CASSPSGAAVNEQFF.

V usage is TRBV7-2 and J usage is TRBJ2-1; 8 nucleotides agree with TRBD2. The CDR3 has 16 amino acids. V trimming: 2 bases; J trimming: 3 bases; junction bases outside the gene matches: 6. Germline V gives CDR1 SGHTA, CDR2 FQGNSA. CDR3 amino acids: CASSLNLAGSYNEQFF. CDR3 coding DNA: TGTGCCAGCAGCTTAAATCTAGCGGGCAGCTACAATGAGCAGTTCTTC.

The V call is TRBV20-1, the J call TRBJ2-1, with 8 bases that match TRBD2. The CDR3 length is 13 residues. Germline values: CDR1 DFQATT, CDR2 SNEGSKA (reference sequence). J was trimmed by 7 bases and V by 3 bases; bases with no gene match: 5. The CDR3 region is CSASSGVRNEQFF. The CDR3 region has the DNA TGCAGTGCTAGTAGCGGGGTACGGAATGAGCAGTTCTTC.

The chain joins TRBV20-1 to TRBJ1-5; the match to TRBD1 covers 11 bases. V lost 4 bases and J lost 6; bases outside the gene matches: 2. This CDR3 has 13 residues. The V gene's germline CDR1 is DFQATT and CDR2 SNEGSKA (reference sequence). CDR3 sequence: CSATGQGAQPQHF. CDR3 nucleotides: TGCAGTGCTACTGGACAGGGGGCTCAGCCCCAGCATTTT.

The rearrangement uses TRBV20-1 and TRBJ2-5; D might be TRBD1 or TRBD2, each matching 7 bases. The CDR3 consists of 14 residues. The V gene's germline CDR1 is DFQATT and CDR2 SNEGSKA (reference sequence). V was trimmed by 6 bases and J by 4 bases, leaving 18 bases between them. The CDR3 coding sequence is TGCAGTGCCCCCAGGGGGGGTGGGCGAGAGACCCAGTACTTC. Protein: CSAPRGGGRETQYF.

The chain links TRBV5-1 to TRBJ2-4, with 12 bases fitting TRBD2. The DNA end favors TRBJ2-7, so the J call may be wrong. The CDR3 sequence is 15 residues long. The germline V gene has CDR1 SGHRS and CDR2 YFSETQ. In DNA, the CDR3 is TGCGCCAGCAGCTTGCCTAGCGGGAGGGACTACGAGCAGTACTTC. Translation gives CASSLPSGRDYEQYF.

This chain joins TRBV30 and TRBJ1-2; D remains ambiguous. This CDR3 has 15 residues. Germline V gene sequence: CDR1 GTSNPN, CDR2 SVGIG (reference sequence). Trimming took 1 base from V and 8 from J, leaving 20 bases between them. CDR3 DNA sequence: TGTGCCTGGAGTGCCTGGATGGTGCTAGCGGGCGGCTACACCTTC. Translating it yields CAWSAWMVLAGGYTF.

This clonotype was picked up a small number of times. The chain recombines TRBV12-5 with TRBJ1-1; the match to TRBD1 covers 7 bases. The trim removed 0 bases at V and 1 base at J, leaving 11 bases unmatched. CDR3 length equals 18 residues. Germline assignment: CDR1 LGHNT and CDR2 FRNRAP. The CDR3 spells CASGLVILWGQTNTEAFF. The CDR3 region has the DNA TGTGCTAGTGGTTTGGTAATCCTTTGGGGACAGACGAACACTGAAGCTTTCTTT.

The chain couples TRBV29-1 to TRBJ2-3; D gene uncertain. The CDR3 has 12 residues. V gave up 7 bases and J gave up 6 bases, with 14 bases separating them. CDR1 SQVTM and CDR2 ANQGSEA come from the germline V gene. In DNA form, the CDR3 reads TGCAGCGCGTCGTCCGTTTCGGATACGCAGTATTTT. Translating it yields CSASSVSDTQYF.

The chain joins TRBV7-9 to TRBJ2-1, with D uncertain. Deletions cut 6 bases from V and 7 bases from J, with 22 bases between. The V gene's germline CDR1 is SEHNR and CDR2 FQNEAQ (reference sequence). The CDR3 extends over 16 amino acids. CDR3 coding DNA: TGTGCCAGCAGGCCCAGTCGGGTAGAGCTTATAAATGAGCAGTTCTTC. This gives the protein CASRPSRVELINEQFF.

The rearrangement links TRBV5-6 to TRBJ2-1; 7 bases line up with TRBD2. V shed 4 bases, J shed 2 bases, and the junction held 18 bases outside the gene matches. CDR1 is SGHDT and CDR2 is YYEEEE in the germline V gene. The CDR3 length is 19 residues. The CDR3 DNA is TGTGCCAGCAGCGAGGCTAAGCGGGAAATTTTATGGGCCTACAATGAGCAGTTCTTC. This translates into CASSEAKREILWAYNEQFF.

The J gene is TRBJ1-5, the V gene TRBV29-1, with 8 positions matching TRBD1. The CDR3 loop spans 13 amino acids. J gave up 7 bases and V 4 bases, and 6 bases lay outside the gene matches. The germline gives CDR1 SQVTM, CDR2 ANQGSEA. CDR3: CSVVQGAGQPQHF. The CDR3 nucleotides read TGCAGCGTTGTGCAGGGGGCAGGGCAGCCCCAGCATTTT.

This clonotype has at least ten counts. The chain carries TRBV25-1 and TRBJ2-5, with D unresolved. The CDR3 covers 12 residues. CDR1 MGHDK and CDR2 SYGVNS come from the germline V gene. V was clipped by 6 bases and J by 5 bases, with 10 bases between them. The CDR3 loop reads CASSEFGETQYF. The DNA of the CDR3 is TGTGCCAGCAGCGAGTTTGGGGAGACCCAGTACTTC.

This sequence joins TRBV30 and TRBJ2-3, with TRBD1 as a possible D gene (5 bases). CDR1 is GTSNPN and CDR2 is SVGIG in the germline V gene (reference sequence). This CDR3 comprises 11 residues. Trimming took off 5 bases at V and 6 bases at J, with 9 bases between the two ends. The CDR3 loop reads CAWSGKDTQYF. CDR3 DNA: TGTGCCTGGTCAGGGAAGGATACGCAGTATTTT.

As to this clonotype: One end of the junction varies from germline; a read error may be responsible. The CDR3 sequence is CASGPDLRPTDMQYF. CDR3 nucleotides: TGTGCCAGCGGGCCCGACCTAAGGCCCACAGATATGCAGTATTTT. The rearrangement links TRBV5-5 to TRBJ2-3; D not certain. Germline values: CDR1 SGHKS, CDR2 YYEKEE (reference sequence). There are 15 residues in the CDR3.

In DNA form, the CDR3 reads TGTGCCACCAGCGGGGCGAGCTCCTACAATGAGCAGTTCTTC. It specifies CATSGASSYNEQFF. V usage is TRBV15 and J usage is TRBJ2-1; tentative D call: TRBD1 (5 bases). Between the trimmed V and J ends, which lost 5 bases and 0 bases, there was a span of 8 bases. The CDR3 is 14 amino acids. Germline V gene sequence: CDR1 LNHNV, CDR2 YYDKDF (reference sequence).

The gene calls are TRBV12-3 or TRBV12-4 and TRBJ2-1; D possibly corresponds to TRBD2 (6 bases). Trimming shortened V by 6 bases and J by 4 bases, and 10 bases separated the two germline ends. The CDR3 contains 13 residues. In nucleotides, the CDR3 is TGTGCCAGCAGAGCTAGCGCGTACAATGAGCAGTTCTTC. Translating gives CASRASAYNEQFF.

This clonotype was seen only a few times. The CDR3 DNA follows: TGTGCCAGCAGACCCAGCGGGGGGGCCGGAGAGACCCAGTACTTC. Translating gives CASRPSGGAGETQYF. The rearrangement links TRBV6-2 or TRBV6-3 to TRBJ2-5; TRBD2 agrees at 10 bases. The V gene's germline CDR1 is MNHEY and CDR2 SVGEGT. After removal of 6 bases from V and 4 bases from J, the junction contained 8 bases not matched to a gene. The CDR3 has 15 amino acids.

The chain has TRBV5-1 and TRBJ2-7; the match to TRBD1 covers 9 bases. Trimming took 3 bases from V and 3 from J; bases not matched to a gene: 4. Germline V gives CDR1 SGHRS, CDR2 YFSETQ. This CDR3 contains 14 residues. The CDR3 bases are TGCGCCAGCAGCTCTAGGACAGGGGACTACGAGCAGTACTTC. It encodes CASSSRTGDYEQYF.

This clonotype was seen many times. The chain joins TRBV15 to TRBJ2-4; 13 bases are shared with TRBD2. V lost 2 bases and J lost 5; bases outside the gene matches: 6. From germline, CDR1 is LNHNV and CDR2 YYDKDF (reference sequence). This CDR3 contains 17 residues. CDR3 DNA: TGTGCCACCAGCAGATCTACTAGCGGGAGGGCCCAAAACATTCAGTACTTC. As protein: CATSRSTSGRAQNIQYF. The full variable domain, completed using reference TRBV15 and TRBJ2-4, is DAMVIQNPRYQVTQFGKPVTLSCSQTLNHNVMYWYQQKSSQAPKLLFHYYDKDFNNEADTPDNFQSRRPNTSFCFLDIRSPGLGDTAMYLCATSRSTSGRAQNIQYFGAGTRLSVL.

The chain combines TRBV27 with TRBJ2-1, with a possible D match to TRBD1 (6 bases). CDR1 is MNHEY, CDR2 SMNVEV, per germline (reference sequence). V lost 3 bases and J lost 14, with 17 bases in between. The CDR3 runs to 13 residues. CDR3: CASSFSVDSLEFF. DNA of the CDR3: TGTGCCAGCAGTTTCAGTGTGGACAGCCTCGAGTTCTTC.

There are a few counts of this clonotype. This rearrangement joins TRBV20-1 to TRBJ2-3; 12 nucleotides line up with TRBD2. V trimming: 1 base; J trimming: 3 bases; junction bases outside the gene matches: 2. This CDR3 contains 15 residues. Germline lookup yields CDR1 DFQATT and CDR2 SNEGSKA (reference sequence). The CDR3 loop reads CSARGLAGATDTQYF. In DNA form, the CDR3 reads TGCAGTGCTAGAGGACTAGCGGGAGCTACAGATACGCAGTATTTT.

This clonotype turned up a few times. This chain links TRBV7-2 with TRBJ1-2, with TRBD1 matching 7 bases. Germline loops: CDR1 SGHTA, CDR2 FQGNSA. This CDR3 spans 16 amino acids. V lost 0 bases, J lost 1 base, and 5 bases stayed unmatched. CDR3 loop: CASSLANRGHNYGYTF. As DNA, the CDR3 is TGTGCCAGCAGCTTAGCTAACAGGGGACATAACTATGGCTACACCTTC.

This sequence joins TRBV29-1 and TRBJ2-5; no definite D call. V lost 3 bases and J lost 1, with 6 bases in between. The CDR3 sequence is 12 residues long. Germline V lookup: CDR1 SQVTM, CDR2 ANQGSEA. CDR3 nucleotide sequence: TGCAGCGTTGAGCGGTTCCAAGAGACCCAGTACTTC. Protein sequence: CSVERFQETQYF.

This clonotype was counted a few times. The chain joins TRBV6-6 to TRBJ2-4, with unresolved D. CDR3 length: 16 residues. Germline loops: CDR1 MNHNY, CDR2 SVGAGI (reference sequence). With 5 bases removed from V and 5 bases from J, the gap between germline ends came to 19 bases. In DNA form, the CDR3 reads TGTGCCAGCAGTACCTACACCTCTGGCACCGAAAACATTCAGTACTTC. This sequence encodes CASSTYTSGTENIQYF.

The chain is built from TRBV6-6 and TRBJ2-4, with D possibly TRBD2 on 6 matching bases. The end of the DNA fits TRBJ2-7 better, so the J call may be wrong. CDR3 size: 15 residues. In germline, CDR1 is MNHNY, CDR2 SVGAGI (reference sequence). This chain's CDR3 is CASSPTGTVPYEQYF. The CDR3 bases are TGTGCCAGCAGCCCGACCGGGACTGTCCCCTACGAGCAGTACTTC.

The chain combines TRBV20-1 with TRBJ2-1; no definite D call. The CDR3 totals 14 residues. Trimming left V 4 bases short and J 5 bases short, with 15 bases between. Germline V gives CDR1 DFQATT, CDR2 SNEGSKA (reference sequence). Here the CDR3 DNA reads TGCAGTGCTACCCGGCAAGTAGGTAACAATGAGCAGTTCTTC. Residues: CSATRQVGNNEQFF.